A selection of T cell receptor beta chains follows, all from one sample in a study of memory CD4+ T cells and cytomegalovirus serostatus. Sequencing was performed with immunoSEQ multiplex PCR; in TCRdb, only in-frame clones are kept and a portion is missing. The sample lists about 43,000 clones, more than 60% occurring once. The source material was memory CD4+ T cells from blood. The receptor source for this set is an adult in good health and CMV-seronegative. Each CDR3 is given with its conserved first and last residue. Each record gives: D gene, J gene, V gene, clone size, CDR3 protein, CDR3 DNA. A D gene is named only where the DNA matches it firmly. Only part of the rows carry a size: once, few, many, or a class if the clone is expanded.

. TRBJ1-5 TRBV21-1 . CASSKIGRMNQPQHF TGTGCCAGCAGCAAAATAGGAAGGATGAATCAGCCCCAGCATTTT
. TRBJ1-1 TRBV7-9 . CASSFEVLNTEAFF TGTGCCAGCAGCTTCGAGGTATTGAACACTGAAGCTTTCTTT
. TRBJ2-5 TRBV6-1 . CASSDRFPKETQYF TGTGCCAGCAGTGATAGGTTCCCTAAAGAGACCCAGTACTTC
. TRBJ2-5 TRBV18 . CASSPLAQETQYF TGTGCCAGCTCACCACTGGCCCAAGAGACCCAGTACTTC
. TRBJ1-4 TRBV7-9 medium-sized CASIKFEKLFF TGTGCCAGCATTAAATTTGAAAAACTGTTTTTT
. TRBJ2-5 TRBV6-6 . CASSSLGLNQETQYF TGTGCCAGCAGTTCTTTGGGACTGAATCAAGAGACCCAGTACTTC
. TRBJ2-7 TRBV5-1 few CASSFGPTGVEQYF TGCGCCAGCAGCTTTGGCCCTACCGGGGTCGAGCAGTACTTC
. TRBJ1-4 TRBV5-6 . CASRVWGARQGQANEKLFF TGTGCCAGCAGGGTCTGGGGGGCCAGGCAGGGGCAGGCTAATGAAAAACTGTTTTTT
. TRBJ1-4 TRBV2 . CAIRTPLSNEKLFF TGTGCCATAAGGACTCCGCTGTCCAATGAAAAACTGTTTTTT
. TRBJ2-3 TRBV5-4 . CASSLPLGSTDTQYF TGTGCCAGCAGCTTGCCACTGGGAAGCACAGATACGCAGTATTTT
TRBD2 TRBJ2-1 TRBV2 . CASRGGAAYNEQFF TGTGCCAGCCGGGGGGGAGCGGCCTACAATGAGCAGTTCTTC
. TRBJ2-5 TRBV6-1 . CASSEETQYF TGTGCCAGCAGCGAGGAGACCCAGTACTTC
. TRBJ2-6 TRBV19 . CASIRAWGTGANVLTF TGTGCCAGTATCCGGGCATGGGGGACTGGGGCCAACGTCCTGACTTTC
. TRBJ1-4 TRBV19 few CASLNRDTKTNEKLFF TGTGCCAGCCTTAACCGGGACACAAAAACTAATGAAAAACTGTTTTTT
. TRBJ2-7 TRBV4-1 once CASSLIPGDYEQYF TGCGCCAGCAGCCTAATACCGGGAGATTACGAGCAGTACTTC
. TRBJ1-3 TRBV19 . CASSIEGGYTIYF TGTGCCAGTAGTATAGAAGGTGGATACACCATATATTTT
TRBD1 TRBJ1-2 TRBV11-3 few CASSSLVTGAWGYTF TGTGCCAGCAGCTCTCTGGTCACAGGGGCGTGGGGCTACACCTTC
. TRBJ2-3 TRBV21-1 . CASSRPGTAGLTDTQYF TGTGCCAGCAGCAGGCCCGGTACGGCGGGGTTAACAGATACGCAGTATTTT
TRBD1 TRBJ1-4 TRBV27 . CASSLGQGNEKLFF TGTGCCAGCAGTTTGGGACAGGGGAATGAAAAACTGTTTTTT
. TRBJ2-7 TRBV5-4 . CASSVDTYEQYF TGTGCCAGCAGCGTGGATACCTACGAGCAGTACTTC
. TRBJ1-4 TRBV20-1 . CSARDNGEVF TGCAGTGCTAGGGACAATGGCGAAGTTTTT
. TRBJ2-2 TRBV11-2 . CASSPTDSNTGELFF TGTGCCAGCAGCCCGACAGATTCAAACACCGGGGAGCTGTTTTTT
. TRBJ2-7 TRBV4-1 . CASSQRPKAADEQYF TGCGCCAGCAGCCAAAGGCCCAAGGCGGCGGACGAGCAGTACTTC
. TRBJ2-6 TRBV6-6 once CASSDEGSGANVLTF TGTGCCAGCAGCGACGAGGGTTCTGGGGCCAACGTCCTGACTTTC
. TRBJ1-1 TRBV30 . CAWSRLAMNTEAFF TGTGCCTGGAGCCGCCTTGCCATGAACACTGAAGCTTTCTTT
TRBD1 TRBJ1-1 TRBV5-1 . CASSLSGTGDTEAFF TGCGCCAGCAGCTTATCCGGGACAGGGGACACTGAAGCTTTCTTT
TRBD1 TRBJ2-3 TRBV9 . CASSVGQGFTDTQYF TGTGCCAGCAGCGTGGGACAGGGCTTCACAGATACGCAGTATTTT
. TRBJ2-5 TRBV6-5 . CASSEGEETQYF TGTGCCAGCAGTGAGGGGGAAGAGACCCAGTACTTC
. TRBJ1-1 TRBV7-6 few CASSLKTGNTEAFF TGTGCCAGCAGCTTAAAGACAGGGAACACTGAAGCTTTCTTT
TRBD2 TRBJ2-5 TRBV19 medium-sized CASSPRGGRETQYF TGTGCCAGTAGCCCTCGGGGGGGCAGGGAGACCCAGTACTTC
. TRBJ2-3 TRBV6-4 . CASSDAETDTQYF TGTGCCAGCAGTGACGCCGAAACAGATACGCAGTATTTT
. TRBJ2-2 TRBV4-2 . CASSQDTGGELFF TGTGCCAGCAGCCAAGATACAGGCGGGGAGCTGTTTTTT
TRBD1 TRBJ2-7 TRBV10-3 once CAISGQGVDEQYF TGTGCCATCAGTGGACAGGGTGTTGACGAGCAGTACTTC
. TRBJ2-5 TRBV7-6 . CASSSMEGAWQETQYF TGTGCCAGCAGCTCAATGGAGGGGGCTTGGCAAGAGACCCAGTACTTC
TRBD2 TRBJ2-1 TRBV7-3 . CASRRKQEPGLAGGYNEQFF TGTGCCAGCAGACGCAAACAGGAGCCGGGACTAGCGGGCGGCTACAATGAGCAGTTCTTC